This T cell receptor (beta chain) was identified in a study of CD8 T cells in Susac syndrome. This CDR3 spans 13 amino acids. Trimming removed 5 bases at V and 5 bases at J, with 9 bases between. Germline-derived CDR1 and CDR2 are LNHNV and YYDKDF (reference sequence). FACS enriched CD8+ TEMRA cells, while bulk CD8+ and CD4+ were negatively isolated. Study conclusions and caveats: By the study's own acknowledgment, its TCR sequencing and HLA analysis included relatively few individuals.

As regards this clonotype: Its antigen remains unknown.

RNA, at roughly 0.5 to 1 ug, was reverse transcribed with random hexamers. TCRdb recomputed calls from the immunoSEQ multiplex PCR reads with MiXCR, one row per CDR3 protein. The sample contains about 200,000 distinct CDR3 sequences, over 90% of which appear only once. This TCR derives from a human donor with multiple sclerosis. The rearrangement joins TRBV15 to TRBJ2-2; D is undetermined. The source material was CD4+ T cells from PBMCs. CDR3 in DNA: TGTGCCACCAGCGGCCCTAAAACCGGGGAGCTGTTTTTT. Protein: CATSGPKTGELFF.